The present TCR beta chain was sequenced within a study of beta chain features in type 1 diabetes. From germline, CDR1 is SGHAT and CDR2 FQNNGV. This CDR3 spans 14 amino acids. J lost 7 bases, V lost 2 bases, and 5 bases had no gene match. Expressed TCRB transcripts were sequenced because the isolated RNA had all been reverse transcribed beforehand. Clones were sequenced by immunoSEQ multiplex PCR, and TCRdb holds only the in-frame ones, with some missing. The sample consists of around 140,000 clones, roughly 10% of them appearing once. This clone was seen more than once but under ten times. Its specificity is unknown. The study's findings and limits: Patients with Type 1 diabetes showed moderately but significantly shorter TCRB CDR3s in all four CD4+ subsets.

The sequencing sample was made of central memory CD4+ T cells from blood. This receptor was identified in a man aged 25-40 years with type 1 diabetes. The V call is TRBV11-2, the J call TRBJ2-7; 10 nucleotides match TRBD1. The CDR3, as DNA: TGTGCCAGCAGCTTACGACAGGGGGCAAGTGAGCAGTACTTC. Encoded protein: CASSLRQGASEQYF. The variable domain in full, with the rest retrieved from reference TRBV11-2 and TRBJ2-7, is EAGVAQSPRYKIIEKRQSVAFWCNPISGHATLYWYQQILGQGPKLLIQFQNNGVVDDSQLPKDRFSAERLKGVDSTLKIQPAKLEDSAVYLCASSLRQGASEQYFGPGTRLTVT.